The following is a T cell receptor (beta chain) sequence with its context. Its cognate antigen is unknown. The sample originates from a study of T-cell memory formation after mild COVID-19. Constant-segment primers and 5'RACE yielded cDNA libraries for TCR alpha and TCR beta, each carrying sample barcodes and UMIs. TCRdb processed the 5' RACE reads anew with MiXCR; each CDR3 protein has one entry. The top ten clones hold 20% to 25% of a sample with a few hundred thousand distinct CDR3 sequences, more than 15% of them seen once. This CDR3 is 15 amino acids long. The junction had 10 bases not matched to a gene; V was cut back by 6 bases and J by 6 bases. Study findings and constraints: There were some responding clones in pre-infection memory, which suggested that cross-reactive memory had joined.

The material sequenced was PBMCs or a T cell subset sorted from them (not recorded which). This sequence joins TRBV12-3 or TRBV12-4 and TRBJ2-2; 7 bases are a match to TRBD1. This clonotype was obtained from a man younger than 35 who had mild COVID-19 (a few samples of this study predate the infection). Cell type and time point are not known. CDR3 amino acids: CASRLGQLEAGELFF. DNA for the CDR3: TGTGCCAGCAGGTTGGGACAGCTTGAAGCCGGGGAGCTGTTTTTT.